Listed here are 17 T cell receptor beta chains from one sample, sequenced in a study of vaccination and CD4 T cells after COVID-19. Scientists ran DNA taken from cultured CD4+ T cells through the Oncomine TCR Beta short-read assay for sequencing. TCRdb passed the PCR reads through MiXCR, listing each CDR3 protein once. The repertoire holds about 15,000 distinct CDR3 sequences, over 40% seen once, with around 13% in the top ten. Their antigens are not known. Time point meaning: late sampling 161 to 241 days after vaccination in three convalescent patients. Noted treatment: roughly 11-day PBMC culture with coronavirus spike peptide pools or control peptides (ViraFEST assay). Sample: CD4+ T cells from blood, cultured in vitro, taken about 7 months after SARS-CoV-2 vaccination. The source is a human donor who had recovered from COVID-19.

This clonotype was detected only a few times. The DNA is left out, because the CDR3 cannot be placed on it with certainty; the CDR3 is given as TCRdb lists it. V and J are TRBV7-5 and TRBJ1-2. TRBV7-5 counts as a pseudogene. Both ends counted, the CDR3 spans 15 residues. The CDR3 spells CISVPEAGGQNGYTF.

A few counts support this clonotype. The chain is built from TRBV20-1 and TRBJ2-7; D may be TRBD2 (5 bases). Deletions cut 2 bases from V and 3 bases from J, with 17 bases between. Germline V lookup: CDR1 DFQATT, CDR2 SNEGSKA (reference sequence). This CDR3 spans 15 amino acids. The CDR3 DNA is TGCAGTGCTAGATCCCCAGGCACTAGAGGCTACGAGCAGTACTTC. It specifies CSARSPGTRGYEQYF.

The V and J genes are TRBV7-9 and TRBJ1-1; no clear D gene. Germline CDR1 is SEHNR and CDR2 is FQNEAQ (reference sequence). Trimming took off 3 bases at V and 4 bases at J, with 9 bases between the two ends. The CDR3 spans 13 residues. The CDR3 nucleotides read TGTGCCAGCAGCTTTAGCGAGGGCACTGAAGCTTTCTTT. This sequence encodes CASSFSEGTEAFF.

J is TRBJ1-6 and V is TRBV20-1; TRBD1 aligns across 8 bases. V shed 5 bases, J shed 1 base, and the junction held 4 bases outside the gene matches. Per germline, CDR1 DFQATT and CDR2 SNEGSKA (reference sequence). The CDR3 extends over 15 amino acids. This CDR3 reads CSAQDRASYNSPLHF. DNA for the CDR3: TGCAGTGCTCAGGACAGGGCGTCCTATAATTCACCCCTCCACTTT.

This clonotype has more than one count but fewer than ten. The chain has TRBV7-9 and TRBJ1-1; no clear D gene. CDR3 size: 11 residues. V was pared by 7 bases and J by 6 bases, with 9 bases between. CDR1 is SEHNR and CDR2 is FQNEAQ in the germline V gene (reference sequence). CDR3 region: CASTSRSEAFF. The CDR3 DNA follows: TGTGCCAGCACCTCAAGATCTGAAGCTTTCTTT.

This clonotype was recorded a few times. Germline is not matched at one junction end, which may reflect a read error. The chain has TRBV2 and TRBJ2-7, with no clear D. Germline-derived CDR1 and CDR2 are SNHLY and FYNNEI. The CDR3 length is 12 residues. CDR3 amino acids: CASSEAGYGQYF. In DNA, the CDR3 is TGTGCCAGCAGTGAAGCGGGATACGGGCAGTACTTC.

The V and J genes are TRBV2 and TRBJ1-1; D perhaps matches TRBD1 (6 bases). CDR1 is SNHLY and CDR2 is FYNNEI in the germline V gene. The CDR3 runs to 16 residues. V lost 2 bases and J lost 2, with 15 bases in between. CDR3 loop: CASSERGPDQNTEAFF. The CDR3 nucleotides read TGTGCCAGCAGTGAACGGGGGCCCGACCAAAACACTGAAGCTTTCTTT.

The CDR3 DNA reads TGTGCCACCAGTGATTATGTTGGGAGTAGCTCCTACAATGAGCAGTTCTTC. Its translation is CATSDYVGSSSYNEQFF. This sequence joins TRBV24-1 and TRBJ2-1; possibly TRBD2 for D (5 bases). Germline CDR1 is KGHDR and CDR2 is SFDVKD. Trimming took 2 bases from V and 0 from J, leaving 13 bases between them. The CDR3 is made up of 17 amino acids.

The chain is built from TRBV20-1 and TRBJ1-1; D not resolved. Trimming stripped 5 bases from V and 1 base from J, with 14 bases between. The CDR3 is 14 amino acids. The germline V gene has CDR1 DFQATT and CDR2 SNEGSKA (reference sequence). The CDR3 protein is CSAPTRTENTEAFF. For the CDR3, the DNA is TGCAGTGCTCCGACGAGGACCGAGAACACTGAAGCTTTCTTT.

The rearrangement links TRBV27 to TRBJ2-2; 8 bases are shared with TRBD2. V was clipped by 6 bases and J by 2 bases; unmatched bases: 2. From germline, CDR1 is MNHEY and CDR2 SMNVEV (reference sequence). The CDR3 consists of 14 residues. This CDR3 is CASRGLVNTGELFF. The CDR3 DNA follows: TGTGCCAGCAGGGGACTAGTTAACACCGGGGAGCTGTTTTTT.

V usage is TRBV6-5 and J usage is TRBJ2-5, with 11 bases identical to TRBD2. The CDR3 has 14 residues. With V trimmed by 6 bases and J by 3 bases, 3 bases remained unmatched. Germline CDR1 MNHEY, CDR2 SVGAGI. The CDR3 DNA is TGTGCCAGCAGCGGACTAGCGGGTGAAGAGACCCAGTACTTC. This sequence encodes CASSGLAGEETQYF.

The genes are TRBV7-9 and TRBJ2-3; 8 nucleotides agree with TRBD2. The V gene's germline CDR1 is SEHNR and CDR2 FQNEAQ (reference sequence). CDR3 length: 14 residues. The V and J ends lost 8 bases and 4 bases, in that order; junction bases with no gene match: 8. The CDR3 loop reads CASVIAGRADTQYF. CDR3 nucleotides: TGTGCCAGCGTGATAGCGGGGCGCGCAGATACGCAGTATTTT.

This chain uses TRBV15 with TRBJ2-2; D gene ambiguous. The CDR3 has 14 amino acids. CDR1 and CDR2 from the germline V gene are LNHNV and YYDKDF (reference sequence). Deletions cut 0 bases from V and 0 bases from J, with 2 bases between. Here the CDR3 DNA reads TGTGCCACCAGCAGAGACCCGAACACCGGGGAGCTGTTTTTT. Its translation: CATSRDPNTGELFF.

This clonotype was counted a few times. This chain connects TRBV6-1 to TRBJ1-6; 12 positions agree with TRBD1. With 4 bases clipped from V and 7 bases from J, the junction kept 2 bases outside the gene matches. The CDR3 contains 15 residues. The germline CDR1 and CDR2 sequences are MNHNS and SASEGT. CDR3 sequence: CASSGGQGANSPLHF. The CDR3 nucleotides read TGTGCCAGCAGTGGGGGACAGGGGGCCAATTCACCCCTCCACTTT.

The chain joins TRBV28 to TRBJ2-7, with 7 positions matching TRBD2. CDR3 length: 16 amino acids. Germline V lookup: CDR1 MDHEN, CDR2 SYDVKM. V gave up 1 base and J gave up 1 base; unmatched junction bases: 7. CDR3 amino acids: CASSLYWEGRSYEQYF. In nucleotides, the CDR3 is TGTGCCAGCAGTTTATACTGGGAGGGGCGATCCTACGAGCAGTACTTC.

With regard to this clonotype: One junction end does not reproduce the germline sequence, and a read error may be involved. CDR3 sequence reads: CASSRSDSPLF. DNA of the CDR3: TGTGCCAGTAGTAGGTCGGACAGCCCGCTCTTC. The chain joins TRBV19 to TRBJ1-2; the D gene is possibly TRBD1 (6 bases). The CDR3 covers 11 residues. CDR1 and CDR2 from the germline V gene are LNHDA and SQIVND (reference sequence).

The DNA of the CDR3 is TGTGCCAGCAGCTTGGTCCCGGGCAATGAGCAGTTCTTC. Translated, it gives CASSLVPGNEQFF. The rearrangement links TRBV5-4 to TRBJ2-1; D unresolved. Germline CDR1 and CDR2: SGHNT and YYREEE (reference sequence). The CDR3 has 13 residues. Trimming removed 0 bases from V and 6 bases from J, with 7 bases in between.